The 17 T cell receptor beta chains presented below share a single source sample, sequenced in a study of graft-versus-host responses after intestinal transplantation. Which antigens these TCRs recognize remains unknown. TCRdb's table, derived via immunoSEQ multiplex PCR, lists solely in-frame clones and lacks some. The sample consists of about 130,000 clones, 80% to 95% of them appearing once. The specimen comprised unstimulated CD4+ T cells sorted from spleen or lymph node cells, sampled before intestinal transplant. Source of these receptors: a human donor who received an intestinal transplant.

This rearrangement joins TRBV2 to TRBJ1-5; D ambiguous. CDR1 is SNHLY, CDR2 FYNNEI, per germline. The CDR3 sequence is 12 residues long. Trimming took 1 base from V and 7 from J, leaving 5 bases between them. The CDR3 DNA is TGTGCCAGCAGTGAAGACCTCCAGCCCCAGCATTTT. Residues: CASSEDLQPQHF.

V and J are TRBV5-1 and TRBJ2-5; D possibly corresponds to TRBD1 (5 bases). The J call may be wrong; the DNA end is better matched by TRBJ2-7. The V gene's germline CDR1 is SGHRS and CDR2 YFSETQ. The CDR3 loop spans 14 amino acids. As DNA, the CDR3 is TGCGCCAGCAGCTTGGCCAGGGAATCCTACGAGCAGTACTTC. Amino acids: CASSLARESYEQYF.

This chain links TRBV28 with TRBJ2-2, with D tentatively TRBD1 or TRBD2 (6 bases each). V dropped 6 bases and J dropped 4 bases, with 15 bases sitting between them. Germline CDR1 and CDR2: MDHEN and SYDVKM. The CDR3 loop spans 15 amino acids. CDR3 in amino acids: CASRIDRRVTGELFF. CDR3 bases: TGTGCCAGCAGGATCGACAGGAGGGTCACCGGGGAGCTGTTTTTT.

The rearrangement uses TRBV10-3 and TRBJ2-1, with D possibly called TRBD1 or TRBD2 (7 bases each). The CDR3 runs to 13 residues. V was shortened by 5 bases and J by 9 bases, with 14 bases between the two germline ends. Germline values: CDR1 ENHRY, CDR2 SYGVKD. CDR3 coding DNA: TGTGCCATCAGTTTGGGCAGGGGGGGTGAGCAGTTCTTC. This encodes CAISLGRGGEQFF.

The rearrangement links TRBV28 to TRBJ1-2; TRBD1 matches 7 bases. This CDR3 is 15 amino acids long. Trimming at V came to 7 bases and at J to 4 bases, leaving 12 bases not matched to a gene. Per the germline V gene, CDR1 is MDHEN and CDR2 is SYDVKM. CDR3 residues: CASTQLGQPIYGYTF. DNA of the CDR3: TGTGCCAGCACCCAACTGGGACAGCCTATCTATGGCTACACCTTC.

The CDR3 is CSARLNNEQFF. The CDR3 bases are TGCAGTGCTCGCCTAAACAATGAGCAGTTCTTC. The chain is built from TRBV20-1 and TRBJ2-1; D remains ambiguous. CDR3 length: 11 amino acids. Germline V gene data show CDR1 as DFQATT and CDR2 as SNEGSKA (reference sequence). Trimming left V 5 bases short and J 5 bases short, with 7 bases between.

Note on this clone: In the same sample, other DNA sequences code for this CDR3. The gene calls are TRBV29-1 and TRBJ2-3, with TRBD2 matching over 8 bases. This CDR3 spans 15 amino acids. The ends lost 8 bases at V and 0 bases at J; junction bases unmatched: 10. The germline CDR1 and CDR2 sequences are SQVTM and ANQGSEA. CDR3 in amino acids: CSHPSGGGSTDTQYF. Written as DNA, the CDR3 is TGCAGCCATCCTTCAGGCGGGGGGAGCACAGATACGCAGTATTTT.

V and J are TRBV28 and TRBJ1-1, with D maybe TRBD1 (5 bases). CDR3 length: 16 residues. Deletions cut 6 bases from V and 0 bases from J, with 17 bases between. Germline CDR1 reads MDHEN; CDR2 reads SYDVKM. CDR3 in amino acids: CASSYRGLPLNTEAFF. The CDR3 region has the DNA TGTGCCAGCAGCTACCGGGGACTCCCACTGAACACTGAAGCTTTCTTT.

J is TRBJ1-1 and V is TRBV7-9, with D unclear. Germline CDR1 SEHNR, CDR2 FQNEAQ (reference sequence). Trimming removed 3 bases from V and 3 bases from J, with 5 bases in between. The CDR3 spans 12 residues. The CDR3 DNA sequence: TGTGCCAGCAGCTTTTTGGACACTGAAGCTTTCTTT. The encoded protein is CASSFLDTEAFF.

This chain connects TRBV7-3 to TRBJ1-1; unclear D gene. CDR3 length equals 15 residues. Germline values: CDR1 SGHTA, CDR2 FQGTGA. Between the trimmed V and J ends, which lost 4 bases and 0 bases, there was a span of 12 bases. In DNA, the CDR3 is TGTGCCAGCAGCTCCCTTGGCAGAATGAACACTGAAGCTTTCTTT. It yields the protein CASSSLGRMNTEAFF.

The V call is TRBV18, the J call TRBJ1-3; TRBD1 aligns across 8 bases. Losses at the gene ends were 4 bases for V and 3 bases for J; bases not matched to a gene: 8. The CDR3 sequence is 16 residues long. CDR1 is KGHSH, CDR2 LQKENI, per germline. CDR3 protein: CASSRDRGSVGNTIYF. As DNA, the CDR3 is TGTGCCAGCTCACGCGACAGGGGAAGCGTTGGAAACACCATATATTTT.

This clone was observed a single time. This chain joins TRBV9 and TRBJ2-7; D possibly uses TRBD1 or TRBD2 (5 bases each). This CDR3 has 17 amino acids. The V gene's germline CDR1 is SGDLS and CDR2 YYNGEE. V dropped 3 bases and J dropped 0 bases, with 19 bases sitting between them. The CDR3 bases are TGTGCCAGCAGCGCCCCTCAATGGGGACCATCCTCCTACGAGCAGTACTTC. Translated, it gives CASSAPQWGPSSYEQYF.

The CDR3 region has the DNA TGTGCCAGCAGTGCCATAATCGTTAGCGGGAGAGTCAACGAGCAGTACTTC. Its translation is CASSAIIVSGRVNEQYF. The V and J genes are TRBV25-1 and TRBJ2-7; 9 bases map to TRBD2. Per the germline V gene, CDR1 is MGHDK and CDR2 is SYGVNS. V lost 4 bases to trimming and J lost 5 bases; unmatched junction nucleotides: 15. The CDR3 is 17 amino acids.

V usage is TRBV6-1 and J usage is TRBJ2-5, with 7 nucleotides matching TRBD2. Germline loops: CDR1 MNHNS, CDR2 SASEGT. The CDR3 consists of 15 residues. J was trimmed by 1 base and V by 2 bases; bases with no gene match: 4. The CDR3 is CASSESLAAQETQYF. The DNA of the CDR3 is TGTGCCAGCAGTGAATCCCTAGCGGCCCAAGAGACCCAGTACTTC.

In nucleotides, the CDR3 is TGTGCCAGCACTAGGGAGCTAAGCTATGGCTACACCTTC. Protein: CASTRELSYGYTF. The gene calls are TRBV2 and TRBJ1-2; D gene unclear. The V end was cut by 7 bases, the J end by 4 bases, with 13 bases between. Looked up from germline, CDR1 is SNHLY and CDR2 is FYNNEI. The CDR3 length is 13 residues.

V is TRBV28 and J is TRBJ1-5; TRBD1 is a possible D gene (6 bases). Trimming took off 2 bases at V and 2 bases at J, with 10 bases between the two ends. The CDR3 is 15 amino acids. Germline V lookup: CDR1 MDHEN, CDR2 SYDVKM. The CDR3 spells CASSLPGGGNQPQHF. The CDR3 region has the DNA TGTGCCAGCAGTTTACCCGGGGGCGGCAATCAGCCCCAGCATTTT.

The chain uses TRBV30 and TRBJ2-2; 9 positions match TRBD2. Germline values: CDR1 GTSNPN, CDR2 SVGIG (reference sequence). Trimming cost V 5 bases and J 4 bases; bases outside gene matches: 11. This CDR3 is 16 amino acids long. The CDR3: CAWGLGTSFVTGELFF. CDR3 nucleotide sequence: TGTGCCTGGGGGTTGGGGACTAGCTTCGTCACCGGGGAGCTGTTTTTT.